The 15 T cell receptor beta chains given below trace back to one sample, sequenced in a study of cytomegalovirus exposure and HLA in healthy donors. PCR amplification relied on 60 Vbeta primers (plus 13 Jbeta primers). Profiled with immunoSEQ multiplex PCR; TCRdb holds only in-frame clones, not every one. The sample carries approximately 170,000 clones, over 70% recorded once. What was sequenced was PBMCs. The receptors originated from a female donor in good health and CMV-seronegative.

The J gene is TRBJ2-2, the V gene TRBV13; D not resolved. In germline, CDR1 is PRHDT, CDR2 FYEKMQ (reference sequence). The CDR3 totals 17 residues. V was trimmed by 2 bases and J by 4 bases, leaving 17 bases between them. The CDR3 protein is CASSLRSGSFATGELFF. The CDR3 bases are TGTGCCAGCAGCTTACGATCAGGTTCATTTGCCACCGGGGAGCTGTTTTTT.

The CDR3 DNA reads TGCGCCAGCAGTACCAACGGACTCGGTGAAAAACTGTTTTTT. Encoded protein: CASSTNGLGEKLFF. This rearrangement joins TRBV5-1 to TRBJ1-4; D is unresolved. The V end was cut by 5 bases, the J end by 7 bases, with 15 bases between. The germline gives CDR1 SGHRS, CDR2 YFSETQ. The CDR3 runs 14 residues.

CDR3 protein: CASSPPSGNSYNEQFF. The CDR3 DNA sequence: TGTGCCAGCAGCCCTCCGAGCGGGAACTCCTACAATGAGCAGTTCTTC. The V gene is TRBV11-3, the J gene TRBJ2-1; TRBD2 agrees at 7 bases. Germline V gives CDR1 SGHNT, CDR2 YENEEA. Germline trimming cut 5 bases from V and 0 bases from J; bases unmatched to any gene: 7. The length of the CDR3 is 16 residues. The complete variable domain, with remaining parts taken from reference TRBV11-3 and TRBJ2-1, reads EAGVVQSPRYKIIEKKQPVAFWCNPISGHNTLYWYLQNLGQGPELLIRYENEEAVDDSQLPKDRFSAERLKGVDSTLKIQPAELGDSAVYLCASSPPSGNSYNEQFFGPGTRLTVL.

As DNA, the CDR3 is TGTGCCAGCAGTGACCGGGGGACTAGGGACACCATATATTTT. This translates into CASSDRGTRDTIYF. The V call is TRBV6-1, the J call TRBJ1-3, with D possibly TRBD1 on 5 matching bases. This CDR3 comprises 14 residues. The germline V and J ends were trimmed by 3 bases and 8 bases, with 14 bases remaining between them. CDR1 and CDR2 (germline): MNHNS, SASEGT.

The V and J genes are TRBV28 and TRBJ1-3, with D tentatively TRBD1 (6 bases). CDR3 length equals 16 residues. Germline V lookup: CDR1 MDHEN, CDR2 SYDVKM. The V gene lost 1 base and the J gene lost 3 bases, with 13 bases spanning the gap. CDR3 coding DNA: TGTGCCAGCAGTTTATTTGGCGGGGGCTTTGGAAACACCATATATTTT. The encoded protein is CASSLFGGGFGNTIYF. The full variable domain, in which reference TRBV28 and TRBJ1-3 provide the parts outside the CDR3, is DVKVTQSSRYLVKRTGEKVFLECVQDMDHENMFWYRQDPGLGLRLIYFSYDVKMKEKGDIPEGYSVSREKKERFSLILESASTNQTSMYLCASSLFGGGFGNTIYFGEGSWLTVV.

The CDR3 bases are TGCGCCAGCAGCAGCTCTAGCGGGGGGGCCCGAGAGACCCAGTACTTC. This gives the protein CASSSSSGGARETQYF. The chain links TRBV5-1 to TRBJ2-5; TRBD2 agrees at 12 bases. The V gene's germline CDR1 is SGHRS and CDR2 YFSETQ. CDR3 size: 16 residues. Trimming cost V 4 bases and J 4 bases; bases outside gene matches: 8.

The chain employs TRBV4-1 and TRBJ2-7, with TRBD1 matching 9 bases. CDR1 and CDR2 (germline): MGHRA, YSYEKL. Trimming cost V 4 bases and J 5 bases; bases outside gene matches: 6. CDR3 size: 14 residues. The CDR3 loop is CASSLMGQGHEQYF. The CDR3 DNA follows: TGCGCCAGCAGCCTCATGGGACAGGGTCACGAGCAGTACTTC.

This chain uses TRBV19 with TRBJ2-7; no clear D gene. The germline V and J ends were trimmed by 1 base and 5 bases, with 9 bases remaining between them. The germline V gene has CDR1 LNHDA and CDR2 SQIVND (reference sequence). This CDR3 is built from 13 residues. Here the CDR3 DNA reads TGTGCCAGTAGTATAGCCCAGGAACACGAGCAGTACTTC. Translation gives CASSIAQEHEQYF. Variable domain in full (rest from reference TRBV19 and TRBJ2-7): DGGITQSPKYLFRKEGQNVTLSCEQNLNHDAMYWYRQDPGQGLRLIYYSQIVNDFQKGDIAEGYSVSREKKESFPLTVTSAQKNPTAFYLCASSIAQEHEQYFGPGTRLTVT.

The chain couples TRBV19 to TRBJ1-1; weak D call: TRBD1 (6 bases). The CDR3 is 14 amino acids. V was shortened by 6 bases and J by 5 bases, with 16 bases between the two germline ends. The germline V gene encodes CDR1 LNHDA and CDR2 SQIVND (reference sequence). This CDR3 reads CASRTSGVQTEAFF. The CDR3 bases are TGTGCCAGTAGAACTTCAGGGGTACAAACTGAAGCTTTCTTT.

This clone was seen more than once but under ten times. The chain recombines TRBV4-3 with TRBJ2-2, with TRBD2 matching 12 bases. The CDR3 runs to 17 residues. Germline V gives CDR1 LGHNA, CDR2 YSLEER. J gave up 6 bases and V 1 base, and 6 bases lay outside the gene matches. This CDR3 is CASSQGLAGDFPGELFF. The CDR3 coding sequence is TGCGCCAGCAGCCAAGGACTAGCGGGGGATTTCCCCGGGGAGCTGTTTTTT.

The CDR3 region is CASSLFGGELFF. The CDR3 bases are TGTGCCAGCAGTTTATTCGGCGGGGAGCTGTTTTTT. The J gene is TRBJ2-2, the V gene TRBV27; D gene unclear. Trimming cost V 1 base and J 7 bases, with 4 bases left between them. Germline V lookup: CDR1 MNHEY, CDR2 SMNVEV (reference sequence). The CDR3 is 12 amino acids.

This clone was observed a handful of times. The genes are TRBV2 and TRBJ1-4, with D perhaps matching TRBD1 (6 bases). Germline V gives CDR1 SNHLY, CDR2 FYNNEI. CDR3 length: 14 amino acids. V dropped 8 bases and J dropped 3 bases, with 13 bases sitting between them. CDR3 region: CASDKAGANEKLFF. Here the CDR3 DNA reads TGTGCCAGCGACAAGGCAGGGGCTAATGAAAAACTGTTTTTT.

There are a few counts of this clone. This chain links TRBV5-4 with TRBJ1-1; 7 bases are a match to TRBD1. The V and J ends lost 2 bases and 5 bases, in that order; junction bases with no gene match: 3. Germline values: CDR1 SGHNT, CDR2 YYREEE (reference sequence). This CDR3 contains 13 residues. This CDR3 is CASSLQGRTEAFF. CDR3 DNA: TGTGCCAGCAGCTTACAGGGGAGGACTGAAGCTTTCTTT. Together with reference TRBV5-4 and TRBJ1-1, the CDR3 gives the full variable domain: ETGVTQSPTHLIKTRGQQVTLRCSSQSGHNTVSWYQQALGQGPQFIFQYYREEENGRGNFPPRFSGLQFPNYSSELNVNALELDDSALYLCASSLQGRTEAFFGQGTRLTVV.

The CDR3 nucleotides read TGTGCCAGTAGTATGGGGGTTAGGAGGGAAGCCGAGCAGTACTTC. This encodes CASSMGVRREAEQYF. This chain connects TRBV19 to TRBJ2-7; maybe TRBD2 (6 bases). The CDR3 is 15 amino acids. The germline V gene encodes CDR1 LNHDA and CDR2 SQIVND (reference sequence). Trimming cost V 3 bases and J 6 bases, with 18 bases left between them. The full variable domain, with the rest looked up from reference TRBV19 and TRBJ2-7, is DGGITQSPKYLFRKEGQNVTLSCEQNLNHDAMYWYRQDPGQGLRLIYYSQIVNDFQKGDIAEGYSVSREKKESFPLTVTSAQKNPTAFYLCASSMGVRREAEQYFGPGTRLTVT.

The chain has TRBV9 and TRBJ2-1; TRBD2 agrees at 9 bases. The CDR3 spans 15 residues. The V gene end was trimmed by 4 bases and the J gene end by 3 bases; junction bases not matched to a gene: 5. Germline V gene sequence: CDR1 SGDLS, CDR2 YYNGEE. CDR3 nucleotide sequence: TGTGCCAGCAGCCCTAGACTAGCGGACTACAATGAGCAGTTCTTC. It translates to CASSPRLADYNEQFF.